Presented here are 30 T cell receptor beta chains from one specimen sequenced in a study of Graves' ophthalmopathy and Graves' hyperthyroidism. The TCR beta CDR3 regions underwent amplification from RNA transcripts. Following a first-round RT-PCR that used HTBI primers, a second-round multiplex PCR was carried out. TCRdb redid the calling of the multiplex PCR reads with MiXCR, one entry per CDR3 protein. In the table there are about 480,000 distinct CDR3 sequences, about an eighth of which are singletons. Sequenced input: blood. Receptors were obtained from a woman in her 30s with Graves' ophthalmopathy.

This clonotype has at least ten counts. The rearrangement joins TRBV3-1 to TRBJ1-3, with 7 bases that match TRBD1. Germline CDR1 is LGHDT and CDR2 is YNNKEL (reference sequence). The CDR3 contains 15 residues. V lost 3 bases, J lost 3 bases, and 5 bases stayed unmatched. CDR3 loop: CASSQTGFGGNTIYF. CDR3 coding DNA: TGTGCCAGCAGCCAGACAGGGTTTGGTGGAAACACCATATATTTT.

The chain has TRBV12-3 or TRBV12-4 and TRBJ2-5; 7 nucleotides line up with TRBD1. The CDR3 has 13 residues. After removal of 7 bases from V and 3 bases from J, the junction contained 5 bases not matched to a gene. The CDR3 nucleotides read TGTGCCAGCACCAGGACAGGAAAAGAGACCCAGTACTTC. Its translation: CASTRTGKETQYF.

This clonotype was picked up many times. This chain joins TRBV28 and TRBJ1-3, with a possible D match to TRBD1 (5 bases). Trimming took off 11 bases at V and 6 bases at J, with 17 bases between the two ends. This CDR3 has 13 residues. Germline V gene lookup returns CDR1 MDHEN and CDR2 SYDVKM. The CDR3 is CASLEQGENTIYF. The CDR3 DNA follows: TGTGCCTCCCTGGAGCAGGGAGAAAACACCATATATTTT.

This clonotype has ten or more counts. This sequence joins TRBV7-2 and TRBJ2-5; D possibly matches TRBD1 or TRBD2 (5 bases each). V gave up 5 bases and J gave up 9 bases, with 13 bases separating them. This CDR3 region has 12 residues. Looked up from germline, CDR1 is SGHTA and CDR2 is FQGNSA. The CDR3 region is CASSQTSGPQYF. DNA for the CDR3: TGTGCCAGCAGCCAAACGTCGGGACCCCAGTACTTC.

This clonotype was seen a handful of times. The chain employs TRBV5-1 and TRBJ2-7; 9 bases are shared with TRBD1. This CDR3 is built from 13 residues. Germline CDR1 is SGHRS and CDR2 is YFSETQ. V lost 4 bases and J lost 7; bases outside the gene matches: 6. DNA of the CDR3: TGCGCCAGCAGCCCCTCGGGACAGGGTGAGCAGTACTTC. This encodes CASSPSGQGEQYF.

Ten or more counts support this clonotype. The chain employs TRBV27 and TRBJ1-1, with 7 bases identical to TRBD1. This CDR3 is 15 amino acids long. CDR1 and CDR2 from the germline V gene are MNHEY and SMNVEV (reference sequence). V shed 5 bases, J shed 2 bases, and the junction held 8 bases outside the gene matches. The CDR3 region has the DNA TGTGCCAGCAGTATACGGGGACAGCTTAACACTGAAGCTTTCTTT. Protein: CASSIRGQLNTEAFF.

This clonotype was seen at least ten times. The rearrangement uses TRBV10-3 and TRBJ2-5, with 8 nucleotides matching TRBD2. Germline CDR1 reads ENHRY; CDR2 reads SYGVKD. The V gene end was trimmed by 9 bases and the J gene end by 2 bases; junction bases not matched to a gene: 14. The CDR3 consists of 16 residues. CDR3 nucleotide sequence: TGTGCCATATCGCCAGGGGTAGCGGGGCTTCAAGAGACCCAGTACTTC. This translates into CAISPGVAGLQETQYF.

This clonotype was seen many times. As DNA, the CDR3 is TGTGCCAGTAGTATTTCGGCTAGCCGCTACTACGAGCAGTACTTC. This translates into CASSISASRYYEQYF. The chain carries TRBV19 and TRBJ2-7; a possible D gene is TRBD2 (5 bases). CDR1 LNHDA and CDR2 SQIVND come from the germline V gene (reference sequence). V shed 3 bases and J shed 3 bases, with 15 bases lying between them. This CDR3 has 15 residues.

This clonotype was seen repeatedly, ten times or more. The CDR3 region has the DNA TGTGCCAGCAGTTACTCGAGTGCAGGGTTGTCACCCCTCCACTTT. It translates to CASSYSSAGLSPLHF. The chain employs TRBV6-5 and TRBJ1-6; tentative D call: TRBD1 (5 bases). The V and J ends lost 0 bases and 10 bases respectively, with 13 bases between them. The CDR3 runs to 15 residues. In germline, CDR1 is MNHEY, CDR2 SVGAGI.

The table lists this clonotype with many counts. The chain is built from TRBV28 and TRBJ1-2, with 7 bases matching TRBD1. Germline loops: CDR1 MDHEN, CDR2 SYDVKM. With V trimmed by 10 bases and J by 5 bases, 1 base remained unmatched. The CDR3 totals 10 residues. CDR3 sequence: CATRGYGYTF. The CDR3 bases are TGTGCCACCAGGGGGTATGGCTACACCTTC.

This clonotype was found many times. The genes are TRBV7-2 and TRBJ1-2; TRBD1 matches at 10 bases. This CDR3 contains 14 residues. The germline CDR1 and CDR2 sequences are SGHTA and FQGNSA. V trimming: 5 bases; J trimming: 10 bases; junction bases outside the gene matches: 10. In DNA, the CDR3 is TGTGCCAGCAGCCCCCGGACAGGGGGGATGGACTACACCTTC. Protein product: CASSPRTGGMDYTF.

This clonotype was seen many times. This sequence joins TRBV24-1 and TRBJ2-7; D is ambiguous. CDR1 is KGHDR and CDR2 is SFDVKD in the germline V gene. This CDR3 is built from 11 residues. V shed 0 bases and J shed 5 bases, with 1 base lying between them. This chain's CDR3 is CATSDLDEQYF. CDR3 coding DNA: TGTGCCACCAGTGATTTGGACGAGCAGTACTTC.

The V and J genes are TRBV12-5 and TRBJ1-1; D gene ambiguous. The CDR3 loop spans 18 amino acids. Germline V gene sequence: CDR1 LGHNT, CDR2 FRNRAP. Trimming removed 0 bases from V and 4 bases from J, with 21 bases in between. CDR3 region: CASGLVPLGRNWGTEAFF. The CDR3 region has the DNA TGTGCTAGTGGTTTGGTACCTCTAGGGCGAAACTGGGGCACTGAAGCTTTCTTT. The entire variable domain, with the rest obtained from reference TRBV12-5 and TRBJ1-1, is as follows: DARVTQTPRHKVTEMGQEVTMRCQPILGHNTVFWYRQTMMQGLELLAYFRNRAPLDDSGMPKDRFSAEMPDATLATLKIQPSEPRDSAVYFCASGLVPLGRNWGTEAFFGQGTRLTVV.

This clonotype was observed many times. The rearrangement joins TRBV24-1 to TRBJ2-5, with D possibly being TRBD2 (7 bases). Germline values: CDR1 KGHDR, CDR2 SFDVKD. Trimming shortened V by 6 bases and J by 2 bases, and 12 bases separated the two germline ends. This CDR3 has 14 amino acids. The CDR3 region is CATSLGGRQETQYF. CDR3 coding DNA: TGTGCCACCAGTCTCGGGGGGCGGCAAGAGACCCAGTACTTC.

V is TRBV6-7 and J is TRBJ1-2, with 8 positions matching TRBD1. TRBV6-7 is noted as an ORF with a role that remains uncertain. The J segment lost 6 bases and the V segment lost 6 bases, leaving 21 bases of the junction unmatched. The CDR3 runs to 18 residues. Here the CDR3 DNA reads TGTGCCAGCAGCCCTAACCGGACAGGGACCAATCGGTGCGATGGCTACACCTTC. It encodes CASSPNRTGTNRCDGYTF.

This clonotype has ten or more counts. The rearrangement uses TRBV7-8 and TRBJ1-5; D is perhaps TRBD1 (6 bases). Trimming took 6 bases from V and 4 from J, leaving 25 bases between them. This CDR3 spans 18 amino acids. Germline CDR1 SGHVS, CDR2 FQNEAQ. The CDR3 coding sequence is TGTGCCAGCAGTTCCTCTCGGGGACCGCCGGGACATAATCAGCCCCAGCATTTT. It translates to CASSSSRGPPGHNQPQHF.

This clonotype was counted at least ten times. The chain links TRBV4-2 to TRBJ1-1, with D perhaps matching TRBD1 (6 bases). The V gene lost 1 base and the J gene lost 0 bases, with 15 bases spanning the gap. This CDR3 comprises 17 residues. Germline CDR1 is LGHNA and CDR2 is YNFKEQ. In nucleotides, the CDR3 is TGTGCCAGCAGCCAAGGAAGTGGGGGGCGGATGAACACTGAAGCTTTCTTT. Translated, it gives CASSQGSGGRMNTEAFF.

V is TRBV5-1 and J is TRBJ2-7, with 7 positions matching TRBD1. J gave up 6 bases and V 4 bases, and 13 bases lay outside the gene matches. From germline, CDR1 is SGHRS and CDR2 YFSETQ. The CDR3 consists of 15 residues. The CDR3 region is CASSIAQGSRSEQYF. The CDR3 DNA reads as TGCGCCAGCAGCATTGCACAGGGGAGTAGGTCCGAGCAGTACTTC.

This clonotype was seen at least ten times. A clone one base away is much larger, so this may be a read error. Since no conserved phenylalanine or tryptophan closes the CDR3, a read error is the likely cause. This chain uses TRBV12-3 or TRBV12-4 with TRBJ1-1, with 7 bases aligning to TRBD1. After removal of 3 bases from V and 6 bases from J, the junction contained 1 base not matched to a gene. The CDR3 length is 12 residues. Here the CDR3 DNA reads TGTGCCAGCAGTTTGGGACAGTCTGAAGCTTTCCTT. Its translation is CASSLGQSEAFL.

Many counts were recorded for this clonotype. The V gene is TRBV6-1, the J gene TRBJ2-5; TRBD2 agrees at 8 bases. From germline, CDR1 is MNHNS and CDR2 SASEGT. V dropped 3 bases and J dropped 2; count of bases not matched to a gene: 8. CDR3 length: 16 residues. The CDR3 loop reads CASSDWAGGGQETQYF. DNA for the CDR3: TGTGCCAGCAGTGATTGGGCGGGAGGTGGGCAAGAGACCCAGTACTTC.

The chain has TRBV6-5 and TRBJ1-2; D unclear. The CDR3 consists of 14 residues. Trimming shortened V by 2 bases and J by 0 bases, and 7 bases separated the two germline ends. Germline V gives CDR1 MNHEY, CDR2 SVGAGI. Here the CDR3 DNA reads TGTGCCAGCAGTTACCAAGAGACTAACTATGGCTACACCTTC. It yields the protein CASSYQETNYGYTF.

The sample holds many counts of this clonotype. The chain uses TRBV20-1 and TRBJ2-7, with TRBD1 matching over 9 bases. With 2 bases clipped from V and 6 bases from J, the junction kept 8 bases outside the gene matches. CDR1 and CDR2 from the germline V gene are DFQATT and SNEGSKA (reference sequence). CDR3 size: 14 residues. The CDR3 spells CSARTGTGSTEQYF. The CDR3 nucleotides are TGCAGTGCTAGAACCGGGACAGGGAGTACCGAGCAGTACTTC.

This clonotype has a count of ten or more. This chain links TRBV7-3 with TRBJ1-6; possibly TRBD1 for D (5 bases). The CDR3 contains 16 residues. Deletions cut 2 bases from V and 7 bases from J, with 15 bases between. The V gene's germline CDR1 is SGHTA and CDR2 FQGTGA. The DNA of the CDR3 is TGTGCCAGCAGCTTAGATGGGGGTTCGGCAAATTCACCCCTCCACTTT. It is translated as CASSLDGGSANSPLHF.

This clonotype was observed a handful of times. The chain is built from TRBV7-3 and TRBJ2-2, with D tentatively TRBD1 (6 bases). The V gene lost 1 base and the J gene lost 1 base, with 10 bases spanning the gap. The germline gives CDR1 SGHTA, CDR2 FQGTGA. The CDR3 totals 16 residues. CDR3 bases: TGTGCCAGCAGCTTAATTGGGGGCCGGAACACCGGGGAGCTGTTTTTT. Protein: CASSLIGGRNTGELFF.

This clonotype came up many times. The genes are TRBV20-1 and TRBJ1-1; D unresolved. V was shortened by 5 bases and J by 7 bases, with 5 bases between the two germline ends. CDR1 and CDR2 (germline): DFQATT, SNEGSKA (reference sequence). This CDR3 contains 9 residues. CDR3 sequence: CSARNEAFF. The CDR3 bases are TGCAGTGCTCGAAATGAAGCTTTCTTT.

This clonotype was recorded at least ten times. The J gene is TRBJ2-2, the V gene TRBV6-5, with D hard to call. The CDR3 is 13 residues long. Trimming took off 0 bases at V and 6 bases at J, with 5 bases between the two ends. In germline, CDR1 is MNHEY, CDR2 SVGAGI. The CDR3 region has the DNA TGTGCCAGCAGTTACTCTTCGCCCGGGGAGCTGTTTTTT. This gives the protein CASSYSSPGELFF.

This clonotype was counted at least ten times. The chain has TRBV10-3 and TRBJ1-3; no firm D call. The length of the CDR3 is 14 residues. The V gene lost 5 bases and the J gene lost 0 bases, with 8 bases spanning the gap. CDR1 ENHRY and CDR2 SYGVKD come from the germline V gene. The CDR3 reads CAISTSGSGNTIYF. The CDR3 nucleotides are TGTGCCATCAGTACTTCCGGCTCTGGAAACACCATATATTTT.

This clonotype was seen many times. The chain uses TRBV6-1 and TRBJ1-5; TRBD1 matches 8 bases. Trimming cost V 3 bases and J 12 bases; bases outside gene matches: 13. Germline V gives CDR1 MNHNS, CDR2 SASEGT. This CDR3 is 15 amino acids long. The DNA of the CDR3 is TGTGCCAGCAGTGAGATGGGGACAGGCCTAGGTCTCCAGCATTTT. Translation: CASSEMGTGLGLQHF.

There are many counts of this clonotype. V and J are TRBV7-2 and TRBJ2-2; D uncertain. This CDR3 contains 13 residues. Trimming took off 3 bases at V and 5 bases at J, with 7 bases between the two ends. Looked up from germline, CDR1 is SGHTA and CDR2 is FQGNSA. The CDR3 DNA sequence: TGTGCCAGCAGCTTGTACGAGACCGGGGAGCTGTTTTTT. Translating gives CASSLYETGELFF.

The sample holds many counts of this clonotype. V usage is TRBV9 and J usage is TRBJ2-2, with D perhaps TRBD2 (6 bases). Germline V gene lookup returns CDR1 SGDLS and CDR2 YYNGEE. Trimming cost V 3 bases and J 8 bases, with 8 bases left between them. The CDR3 extends over 12 amino acids. CDR3 protein: CASSGLGGELFF. The CDR3 DNA is TGTGCCAGCAGCGGACTAGGGGGGGAGCTGTTTTTT.